The T cell receptor (beta chain) described here comes from a study of blood T cell repertoires in COVID-19. Study-wide background: Samples representing acute and convalescent COVID-19 were sourced from the United States, Italy and Spain.

Original data processing: By means of reference gene primer amplification, nucleated cell counts were estimated. TCRdb's copy holds only in-frame clones and misses some; the assay was immunoSEQ multiplex PCR. The V and J calls and clone size are taken from that table; D and trimming were inferred from the DNA. The table includes approximately 150,000 clones, about four fifths detected once. V shed 2 bases and J 4 bases; nucleotides not matched to a gene: 6. The germline CDR1 and CDR2 sequences are SGHDT and YYEEEE. The CDR3 sequence is 15 residues long. Sample: peripheral blood. V and J are TRBV5-6 and TRBJ1-1; 9 bases are a match to TRBD1. This receptor was identified in a man aged 65 to 85 with active or convalescent COVID-19. CDR3 in amino acids: CASSFWTGDGTEAFF. The CDR3 DNA follows: TGTGCCAGCAGCTTCTGGACAGGGGATGGCACTGAAGCTTTCTTT. The variable domain in full, completed from reference TRBV5-6 and TRBJ1-1, reads DAGVTQSPTHLIKTRGQQVTLRCSPKSGHDTVSWYQQALGQGPQFIFQYYEEEERQRGNFPDRFSGHQFPNYSSELNVNALLLGDSALYLCASSFWTGDGTEAFFGQGTRLTVV.